This paragraph reports one T cell receptor beta chain. Its matching antigen is unknown. This sample is part of a study of post-analysis software for immune sequencing data. Findings and limits, study-wide: With TRBV5-6, TRBV5-1 and TRBV20-1 included, roughly five TRBV segments were more frequent in patients than in controls. With F measure, samples from one preparation batch clustered together strongly. Controls' normalized Chao1 diversity significantly exceeded that of multiple sclerosis patients.

Unique molecular identifiers were built into the TCR beta cDNA libraries. TCRdb re-called the PCR reads through MiXCR, storing one row per CDR3 protein. The data hold roughly 540,000 distinct CDR3 sequences, with less than 40% observed a single time. Per the germline V gene, CDR1 is SGHTA and CDR2 is FQGTGA. With 1 base removed from V and 6 bases from J, the gap between germline ends came to 22 bases. CDR3 size: 18 residues. Sample: blood. This chain links TRBV7-3 with TRBJ2-1, with a weak D call TRBD2 (8 bases). This TCR was sampled from a girl aged 2-17 years with multiple sclerosis. In DNA, the CDR3 is TGTGCCAGCAGCTTAAGGATTAGCGGGGACCAGGGGGGCAATGAGCAGTTCTTC. It specifies CASSLRISGDQGGNEQFF.